A selection of T cell receptor beta chains follows, all from one sample in a study of T cell changes during pregnancy in multiple sclerosis. Produced via immunoSEQ multiplex PCR; TCRdb's table is partial and in-frame only. The data show some 100,000 clones, more than 90% seen once. Sample: peripheral blood, taken in the second trimester of pregnancy. These receptors all stem from a female donor with multiple sclerosis, enrolled in a pregnancy study. Both conserved end residues are part of each CDR3. Each record gives: CDR3 protein, CDR3 DNA, D gene, J gene, clone size, V gene. A D gene is named only where the DNA matches it firmly. Clone sizes are given selectively: once, few, many, or a class where the clone is expanded.

CASSLASSSYEQYF,TGTGCCAGCAGTTTGGCTAGCAGCTCCTACGAGCAGTACTTC,NA,TRBJ2-7,NA,TRBV28
CAWNRGRTNGELFF,TGTGCCTGGAACCGGGGGAGGACTAACGGGGAGCTGTTTTTT,NA,TRBJ2-2,NA,TRBV30
CASSFGDLGTDTQYF,TGTGCCAGCAGCTTTGGGGACTTGGGCACAGATACGCAGTATTTT,NA,TRBJ2-3,NA,TRBV7-8
CASSSARSDTGELFF,TGTGCCAGCAGCTCGGCTAGGTCGGACACCGGGGAGCTGTTTTTT,NA,TRBJ2-2,NA,TRBV7-8
CASSGLANEQFF,TGTGCCAGCAGTGGACTAGCGAATGAGCAGTTCTTC,TRBD2,TRBJ2-1,NA,TRBV27
CARRASDTQYF,TGTGCACGGCGGGCATCAGATACGCAGTATTTT,NA,TRBJ2-3,NA,TRBV30
CSVDSLGQGAREAFF,TGCAGCGTGGACAGCCTTGGACAGGGGGCTCGCGAAGCTTTCTTT,TRBD1,TRBJ1-1,NA,TRBV29-1
CASSINRDTEAFF,TGTGCCAGTAGTATTAACAGGGATACTGAAGCTTTCTTT,NA,TRBJ1-1,NA,TRBV19
CASRKGATGELFF,TGTGCCAGCCGCAAGGGGGCGACCGGGGAGCTGTTTTTT,TRBD1,TRBJ2-2,NA,TRBV6-5
CASSVRSGTDTQYF,TGTGCCAGCAGCGTACGTAGCGGAACAGATACGCAGTATTTT,NA,TRBJ2-3,NA,TRBV9
CASSWRADTQYF,TGTGCCAGCAGCTGGAGGGCAGATACGCAGTATTTT,NA,TRBJ2-3,NA,TRBV7-2
CASSPVVRGHTIYF,TGTGCCAGCAGTCCCGTAGTACGCGGCCACACCATATATTTT,NA,TRBJ1-3,NA,TRBV28
CASSEAFRGRSGAEAFF,TGTGCCAGCAGTGAAGCGTTCAGGGGAAGATCCGGGGCTGAAGCTTTCTTT,NA,TRBJ1-1,NA,TRBV6-1
CASSEGWDRADSYNEQFF,TGTGCCAGCAGTGAAGGGTGGGACAGAGCCGATTCCTACAATGAGCAGTTCTTC,TRBD1,TRBJ2-1,NA,TRBV6-1
CASSLSGGWTEAFF,TGTGCCAGCAGTTTATCCGGGGGTTGGACTGAAGCTTTCTTT,NA,TRBJ1-1,NA,TRBV27
CASSLLRTGRGYTF,TGTGCCAGCAGCTTGTTGAGGACAGGGAGGGGCTACACCTTC,TRBD1,TRBJ1-2,NA,TRBV5-4
CASSLGVVWGPGYTF,TGTGCCAGCAGCTTAGGAGTTGTGTGGGGCCCGGGCTACACCTTC,NA,TRBJ1-2,NA,TRBV11-2
CASSYDGGQPQHF,TGTGCCAGCAGTTACGACGGGGGGCAGCCCCAGCATTTT,NA,TRBJ1-5,NA,TRBV6-6
CASRRQGARETQYF,TGTGCCAGCAGAAGACAGGGGGCAAGGGAGACCCAGTACTTC,TRBD1,TRBJ2-5,NA,TRBV6-1
CASSLAGNFYEQYF,TGTGCCAGCAGTTTAGCGGGAAACTTCTACGAGCAGTACTTC,TRBD2,TRBJ2-7,NA,TRBV6-1
CASSLIGGANTGELFF,TGCGCCAGCAGTTTGATAGGGGGGGCGAACACCGGGGAGCTGTTTTTT,NA,TRBJ2-2,NA,TRBV5-1
CASSFSSRGERQETQYF,TGTGCCAGCAGTTTTTCCTCCCGGGGAGAACGGCAAGAGACCCAGTACTTC,NA,TRBJ2-5,NA,TRBV28
CASSPQGRGQEKLFF,TGTGCCAGCAGCCCGCAGGGGAGAGGACAGGAAAAACTGTTTTTT,NA,TRBJ1-4,NA,TRBV6-5
CAWSVQGAGGYTF,TGTGCCTGGAGTGTACAGGGGGCTGGGGGCTACACCTTC,TRBD1,TRBJ1-2,NA,TRBV30
CASSLAQNQPQHF,TGCGCCAGCAGCTTGGCCCAAAATCAGCCCCAGCATTTT,NA,TRBJ1-5,NA,TRBV5-1
CASSLRASSYNEQFF,TGTGCCAGCAGCTTGAGGGCGAGCTCCTACAATGAGCAGTTCTTC,NA,TRBJ2-1,NA,TRBV7-6
CASSVDGTGRNTIYF,TGTGCCAGCAGCGTAGATGGGACAGGGAGAAACACCATATATTTT,TRBD1,TRBJ1-3,NA,TRBV9
CASSATGTSGPTGELFF,TGTGCCAGCTCGGCAACCGGGACTAGCGGACCGACCGGGGAGCTGTTTTTT,TRBD2,TRBJ2-2,NA,TRBV18
CASSPRTSGSSYNEQFF,TGTGCCAGCAGCCCCCGGACTAGCGGGAGCTCCTACAATGAGCAGTTCTTC,TRBD2,TRBJ2-1,once,TRBV7-9
CASSLGGDIYEQYF,TGCGCCAGCAGCCTAGGAGGGGATATTTACGAGCAGTACTTC,NA,TRBJ2-7,NA,TRBV4-1
CASSPQGTNSYNEQFF,TGTGCCAGCAGCCCCCAGGGGACAAACTCCTACAATGAGCAGTTCTTC,NA,TRBJ2-1,NA,TRBV9
CASSLTAGGKDTQYF,TGTGCCAGCAGCTTAACGGCGGGAGGAAAAGATACGCAGTATTTT,TRBD2,TRBJ2-3,NA,TRBV7-9
CASSLGGGQETQYF,TGTGCCAGCAGTCTCGGCGGGGGCCAAGAGACCCAGTACTTC,TRBD2,TRBJ2-5,NA,TRBV7-3
CASSPASGSSLNQPQHF,TGTGCCAGCTCACCAGCATCCGGGTCCAGTCTTAATCAGCCCCAGCATTTT,NA,TRBJ1-5,NA,TRBV18
CASSPKSGVIGGYTF,TGTGCCAGCTCACCCAAGTCGGGGGTGATTGGTGGCTACACCTTC,NA,TRBJ1-2,NA,TRBV18
CASSIRGRGVLNTEAFF,TGTGCCAGTAGTATAAGGGGCAGGGGAGTACTGAACACTGAAGCTTTCTTT,NA,TRBJ1-1,NA,TRBV19
CASSQALGREGPETQYF,TGTGCCAGCAGCCAAGCTTTGGGGCGGGAGGGCCCAGAGACCCAGTACTTC,TRBD2,TRBJ2-5,NA,TRBV4-2
CAISESVAYAGGYTF,TGTGCCATCAGTGAGTCGGTCGCTTACGCGGGAGGCTACACCTTC,NA,TRBJ1-2,NA,TRBV10-3
CAISPGGISTHPDTQYF,TGTGCCATCAGCCCCGGGGGGATCTCGACCCACCCAGATACGCAGTATTTT,TRBD2,TRBJ2-3,NA,TRBV10-3
CASSLQTGNKGYTF,TGTGCCAGCAGCTTACAGACAGGGAATAAGGGCTACACCTTC,TRBD1,TRBJ1-2,NA,TRBV5-4
CASSLRQGQETQYF,TGTGCCAGCAGCTTGCGGCAGGGGCAAGAGACCCAGTACTTC,NA,TRBJ2-5,NA,TRBV5-4
CAIRGGTEEYEQYF,TGTGCCATCCGGGGCGGGACAGAAGAATACGAGCAGTACTTC,NA,TRBJ2-7,NA,TRBV10-3
CASSLGTSNEQYF,TGTGCCAGCTCACTCGGGACATCGAACGAGCAGTACTTC,NA,TRBJ2-7,NA,TRBV18
CASSLSGEVYGYTF,TGTGCCAGCAGCTTATCGGGGGAAGTCTATGGCTACACCTTC,NA,TRBJ1-2,once,TRBV13
CASSMGTATNEKLFF,TGTGCCAGCAGTATGGGGACAGCAACTAATGAAAAACTGTTTTTT,TRBD1,TRBJ1-4,NA,TRBV6-1
CASSGTMTTEAFF,TGTGCCAGCAGTGGGACAATGACGACTGAAGCTTTCTTT,NA,TRBJ1-1,NA,TRBV6-5
CASSFGLTGLAGYEQYF,TGTGCCAGCAGTTTTGGACTTACCGGACTAGCGGGGTACGAGCAGTACTTC,TRBD2,TRBJ2-7,NA,TRBV28
CASSSLTGTDTQYF,TGTGCCAGCAGCTCGCTGACAGGCACAGATACGCAGTATTTT,NA,TRBJ2-3,NA,TRBV9
CASTLVEGTNEKLFF,TGTGCCAGCACCCTCGTAGAGGGAACTAATGAAAAACTGTTTTTT,NA,TRBJ1-4,NA,TRBV27
CAWSAGLAVNNEQFF,TGTGCCTGGAGTGCCGGACTAGCGGTTAACAATGAGCAGTTCTTC,TRBD2,TRBJ2-1,NA,TRBV30
CASSLARRFYEQYF,TGTGCCAGCAGCTTAGCCAGGCGCTTCTACGAGCAGTACTTC,NA,TRBJ2-7,once,TRBV11-2
CASSESTQGGSDTQYF,TGCGCCAGCAGTGAGTCGACTCAAGGGGGTTCGGATACGCAGTATTTT,NA,TRBJ2-3,NA,TRBV10-1
CASSLRGPGETQYF,TGTGCCAGCAGCTTAAGGGGGCCGGGGGAGACCCAGTACTTC,TRBD1,TRBJ2-5,NA,TRBV5-4
CASRSTIGYTF,TGTGCCAGCAGGAGCACGATTGGCTACACCTTC,NA,TRBJ1-2,NA,TRBV28
CASSEGAGGGYGYTF,TGTGCCAGCAGTGAAGGGGCAGGGGGAGGATATGGCTACACCTTC,TRBD1,TRBJ1-2,NA,TRBV2
CASSPRQGTGELFF,TGTGCCAGCAGCCCCAGACAGGGCACCGGGGAGCTGTTTTTT,TRBD1,TRBJ2-2,NA,TRBV7-3
CASSLEASGRASDTQYF,TGTGCCAGCAGCTTAGAGGCTAGCGGGAGGGCCTCAGATACGCAGTATTTT,TRBD2,TRBJ2-3,NA,TRBV7-9
CASSPGGDEKLFF,TGTGCCAGCAGCCCGGGGGGCGATGAAAAACTGTTTTTT,NA,TRBJ1-4,NA,TRBV6-5
CASSLAGLPVETQYF,TGCGCCAGCAGCCTCGCTGGACTCCCAGTGGAGACCCAGTACTTC,NA,TRBJ2-5,NA,TRBV5-1